This T cell receptor beta chain was sequenced in a study of T cell changes during pregnancy in multiple sclerosis. TCRdb's table, derived via immunoSEQ multiplex PCR, lists solely in-frame clones and lacks some. The sample lists under 4,000 clones; 85% to 90% were seen once. CDR1 and CDR2 (germline): WNHNN, SYGVQD (reference sequence). CDR3 size: 16 residues. V was clipped by 0 bases and J by 6 bases, with 16 bases between them. Here the sequenced sample was CD8+ T cells from peripheral blood mononuclear cells, taken in the first trimester of pregnancy. The chain employs TRBV10-1 and TRBJ2-3; a possible D gene is TRBD1 (8 bases). This TCR was recovered from a female donor in good health, enrolled as a control in a pregnancy study. This chain's CDR3 is CASSESQGAAGDTQYF. DNA of the CDR3: TGCGCCAGCAGTGAGTCTCAGGGGGCAGCGGGGGATACGCAGTATTTT.